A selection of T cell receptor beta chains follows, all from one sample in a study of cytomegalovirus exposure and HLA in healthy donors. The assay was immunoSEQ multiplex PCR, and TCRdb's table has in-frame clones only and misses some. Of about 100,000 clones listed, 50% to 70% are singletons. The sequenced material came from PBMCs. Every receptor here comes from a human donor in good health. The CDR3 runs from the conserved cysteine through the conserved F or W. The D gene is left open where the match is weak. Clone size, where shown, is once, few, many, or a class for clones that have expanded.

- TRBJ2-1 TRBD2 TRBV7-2 TGTGCCAGCAGCCTAAGACTAGCGGGAAACAATGAGCAGTTCTTC CASSLRLAGNNEQFF
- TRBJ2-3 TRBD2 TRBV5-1 TGCGCCAGCAGCTCACCGGGACTAGCGGGTTTAAGCACAGATACGCAGTATTTT CASSSPGLAGLSTDTQYF
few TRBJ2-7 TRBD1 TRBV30 TGTGCCTGGAGACGAGGACAGGCCTACGAGCAGTACTTC CAWRRGQAYEQYF
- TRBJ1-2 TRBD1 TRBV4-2 TGTGCCAGCAGCCAAGGGGGGACAGTACGGGGCTACACCTTC CASSQGGTVRGYTF
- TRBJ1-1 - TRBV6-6 TGTGCCAGCAGTTCTGGGGCCACTGAAGCTTTCTTT CASSSGATEAFF
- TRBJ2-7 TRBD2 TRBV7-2 TGTGCCAGCAGCTTAACCGGGACTAGCGTCCACGAGCAGTACTTC CASSLTGTSVHEQYF
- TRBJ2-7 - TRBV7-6 TGTGCCAGCAGCTTAGCTAGCTCCGAGCAGTACTTC CASSLASSEQYF
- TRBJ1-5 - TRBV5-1 TGCGCCAGCAGCTTGACACCGAACAATCAGCCCCAGCATTTT CASSLTPNNQPQHF
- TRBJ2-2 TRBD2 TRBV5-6 TGTGCCAGCAGCTGGGGACTAGCGGGAGGGCCCGGGGAGCTGTTTTTT CASSWGLAGGPGELFF
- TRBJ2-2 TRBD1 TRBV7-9 TGTGCCAGCAGCTCCTCCGGGACAGGACGTACCGGGGAGCTGTTTTTT CASSSSGTGRTGELFF
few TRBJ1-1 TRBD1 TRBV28 TGTGCCAGCAGTTGGGGTGTGTGGGACAGTTTTACTGAAGCTTTCTTT CASSWGVWDSFTEAFF
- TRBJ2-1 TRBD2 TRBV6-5 TGTGCCAGCACGCGGGGGACTAACAATGAGCAGTTCTTC CASTRGTNNEQFF
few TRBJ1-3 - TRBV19 TGTGCCAGTGTATTCGGCTCTGGAAACACCATATATTTT CASVFGSGNTIYF
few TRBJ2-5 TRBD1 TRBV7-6 TGTGCCAGCAGCTCGCTCAGGGGGCCCCCAGAGACCCAGTACTTC CASSSLRGPPETQYF
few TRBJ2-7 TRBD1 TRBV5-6 TGTGCCAGCAGCTTGGAGACAGGGGGCTCCTACGAGCAGTACTTC CASSLETGGSYEQYF
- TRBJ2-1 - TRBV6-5 TGTGCCAGCAGTTACTCGACAGACCGACCCGTCAATGAGCAGTTCTTC CASSYSTDRPVNEQFF
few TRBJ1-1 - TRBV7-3 TGTGCCAGCAGCTCGACAGGTCTCACTGAAGCTTTCTTT CASSSTGLTEAFF
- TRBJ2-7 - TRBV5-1 TGCGCCAGCAGCCCAACAGCCTCGGCTTACGAGCAGTACTTC CASSPTASAYEQYF
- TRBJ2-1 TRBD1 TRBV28 TGTGCCAGCAGTACCGGGACAGGTAAGCAGGATGAGCAGTTCTTC CASSTGTGKQDEQFF
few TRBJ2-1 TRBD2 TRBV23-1 TGCGCCAGCAGTCAAACGGGACTAGCGGGAGTAGGGGAGCAGTTCTTC CASSQTGLAGVGEQFF
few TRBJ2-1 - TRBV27 TGTGCCAGCAGTTTATGGCTTGGCGGGGACAATGAGCAGTTCTTC CASSLWLGGDNEQFF
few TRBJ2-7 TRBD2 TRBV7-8 TGTGCCAGCAGCTTAGGAACTAGCGCCAAACCCTACGAGCAGTACTTC CASSLGTSAKPYEQYF
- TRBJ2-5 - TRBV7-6 TGTGCCAGCAGCTTAGTGGCAGGGGGGGAGACCCAGTACTTC CASSLVAGGETQYF
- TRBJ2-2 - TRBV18 TGTGCCAGCTCACCACGAACAGGGCAAACCGGGGAGCTGTTTTTT CASSPRTGQTGELFF
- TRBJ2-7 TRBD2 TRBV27 TGTGCCAGCAGCCCACTAGCGGGAGCCTCCTACGAGCAGTACTTC CASSPLAGASYEQYF
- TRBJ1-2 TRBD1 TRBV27 TGTGCCAGCAGTTTGGACAGGGCGCACGGCTACACCTTC CASSLDRAHGYTF